This T cell receptor (beta chain) was profiled in a study of cytomegalovirus exposure and HLA in healthy donors. Findings and limits, study-wide: A few CMV-associated chains were confirmed in vitro to be specific for CMV antigens. Most observed TCR sequences were rare, whereas some public TCRs were detected in many donors.

Repertoires were generated with immunoSEQ multiplex PCR, while TCRdb's copy carries only in-frame clones and drops some. The table lists roughly 250,000 clones, around 89% of them singletons, with about 0.36% in the top ten. Looked up from germline, CDR1 is SGDLS and CDR2 is YYNGEE. CDR3 length equals 17 residues. V was trimmed by 0 bases and J by 0 bases, leaving 14 bases between them. Regarding this clone: Its target is unknown.

The V and J genes are TRBV9 and TRBJ2-3; D is unclear. This receptor was obtained from a woman aged 18-30 years in good health and CMV-seronegative. Sample: PBMCs. CDR3 residues: CASSVGFGLTSTDTQYF. As DNA, the CDR3 is TGTGCCAGCAGCGTAGGCTTTGGGCTCACTAGCACAGATACGCAGTATTTT.